A single TCR beta chain is shown here with its context. Its cognate antigen is unknown. The record originates from a study of OX40 agonist ivuxolimab in advanced cancers. Study-level background: Males comprised roughly four fifths of the group, whose mean age was approximately 60 years (range 23 to 79).

General observations from the study: It was also the case that some nonresponders had low normalized T-cell clonal expansion. CD8+ T cells were the subset that, on average, had more expanded clones than CD4+.

Method: immunoSEQ multiplex PCR; TCRdb's copy keeps in-frame clones and lacks some. The sample includes about 98,000 clones, about 85% of them seen just once. CDR3 length: 19 amino acids. Germline lookup yields CDR1 MNHEY and CDR2 SMNVEV (reference sequence). V shed 6 bases and J 3 bases; nucleotides not matched to a gene: 21. The material sequenced was CD4+ or CD8+ T cells sorted from blood, taken in a trial of the OX40 agonist ivuxolimab. The receptor's source is an adult with an advanced solid tumor such as melanoma, head and neck, liver or kidney cancer. This sequence joins TRBV27 and TRBJ2-7, with TRBD1 matching 9 bases. CDR3 sequence reads: CASREASGQGQNRGYEQYF. The CDR3 nucleotides are TGTGCCAGCAGGGAAGCCTCGGGACAGGGACAGAACAGGGGCTACGAGCAGTACTTC.